The present T cell receptor beta chain was sequenced within a study of T cells in Graves' hyperthyroidism and ophthalmopathy. Regions amplified from RNA transcripts were the TCR beta CDR3 regions. First-round RT-PCR targeting the TCR CDR3 was performed with the HTBI primer set. TCRdb used MiXCR to reprocess the multiplex PCR reads, holding one entry per CDR3 protein. The sample yields hundreds of thousands of distinct CDR3 sequences, under 15% seen once. The table lists this clonotype with many counts. Antigen: not known. Study-level points and caveats: Using 13 V-J features, a model discriminated ophthalmopathy from stable hyperthyroidism. The blood repertoire included most of the expanded thyroid clonotypes above 0.001.

Per germline, CDR1 MDHEN and CDR2 SYDVKM. The CDR3 loop spans 11 amino acids. Trimming shortened V by 3 bases and J by 7 bases, and 6 bases separated the two germline ends. The authors deemed Graves' hyperthyroidism stable absent ophthalmopathy progression within 18 months. The source of this sequence is a woman aged 18-30 years with Graves' hyperthyroidism. The chain uses TRBV28 and TRBJ2-5; no clear D gene. Sample: blood. Written as DNA, the CDR3 is TGTGCCAGCAGTTTTTTCGGGACCCAGTACTTC. This translates into CASSFFGTQYF.